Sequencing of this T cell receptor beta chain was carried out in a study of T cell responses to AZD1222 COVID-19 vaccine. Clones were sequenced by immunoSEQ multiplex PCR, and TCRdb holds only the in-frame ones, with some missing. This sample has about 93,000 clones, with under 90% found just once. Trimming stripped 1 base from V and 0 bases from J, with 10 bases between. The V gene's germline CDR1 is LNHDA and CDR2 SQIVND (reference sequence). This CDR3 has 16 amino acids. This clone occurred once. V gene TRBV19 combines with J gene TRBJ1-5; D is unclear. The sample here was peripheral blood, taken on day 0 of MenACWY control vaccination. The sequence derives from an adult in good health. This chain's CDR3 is CASSIVEGYSNQPQHF. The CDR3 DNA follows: TGTGCCAGTAGTATAGTTGAAGGGTATAGCAATCAGCCCCAGCATTTT.